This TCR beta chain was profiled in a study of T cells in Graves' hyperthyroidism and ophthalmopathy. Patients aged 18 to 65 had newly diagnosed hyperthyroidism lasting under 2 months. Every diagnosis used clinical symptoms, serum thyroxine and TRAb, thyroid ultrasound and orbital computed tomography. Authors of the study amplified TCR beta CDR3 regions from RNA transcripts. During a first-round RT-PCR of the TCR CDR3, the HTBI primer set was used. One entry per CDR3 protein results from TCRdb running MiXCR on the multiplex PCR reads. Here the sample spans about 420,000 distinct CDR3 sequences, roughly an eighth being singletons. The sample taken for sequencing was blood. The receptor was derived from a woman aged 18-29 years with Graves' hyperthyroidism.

CDR3: CASSVREGLTYEQYF. The CDR3, as DNA: TGTGCCAGCAGCGTCCGGGAGGGCCTAACCTACGAGCAGTACTTC. The chain has TRBV9 and TRBJ2-7; 8 nucleotides agree with TRBD2. The germline V gene has CDR1 SGDLS and CDR2 YYNGEE. Trimming removed 2 bases from V and 2 bases from J; junction bases left unmatched: 6. The CDR3 is made up of 15 amino acids.